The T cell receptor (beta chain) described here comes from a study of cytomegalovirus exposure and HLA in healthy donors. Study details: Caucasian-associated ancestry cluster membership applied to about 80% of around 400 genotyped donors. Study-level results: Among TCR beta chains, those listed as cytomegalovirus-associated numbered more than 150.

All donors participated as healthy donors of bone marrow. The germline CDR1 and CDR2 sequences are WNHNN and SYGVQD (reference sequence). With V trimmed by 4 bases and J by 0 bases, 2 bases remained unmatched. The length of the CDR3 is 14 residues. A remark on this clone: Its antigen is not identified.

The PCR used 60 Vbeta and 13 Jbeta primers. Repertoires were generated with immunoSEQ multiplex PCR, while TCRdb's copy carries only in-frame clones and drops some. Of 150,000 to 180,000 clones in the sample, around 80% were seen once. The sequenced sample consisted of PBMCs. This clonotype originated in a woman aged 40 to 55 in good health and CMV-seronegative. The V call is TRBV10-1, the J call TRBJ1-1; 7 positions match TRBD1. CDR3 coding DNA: TGCGCCAGCAGTGGGGGACAGATGAACACTGAAGCTTTCTTT. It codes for CASSGGQMNTEAFF.